The rows below give T cell receptor beta chains drawn from one sample of a study of cytomegalovirus exposure and HLA in healthy donors. TCRdb keeps only in-frame clones here, not all; method: immunoSEQ multiplex PCR. The table lists over 150,000 clones, roughly 86% of them singletons. The sample comprised PBMCs. These receptors were taken from a girl aged 10-17 years in good health and CMV-seropositive. Each CDR3 is given without its conserved first and last residue. Each record gives: D gene, clone size, V gene, CDR3 protein. D genes are given only for firm matches. Only some rows state a clone size, as once, few, many or a class for expanded clones.

d_gene: NA; abundance: NA; v_gene: TRBV6-1; CDR3aa: ASSPPQNTEAF
d_gene: NA; abundance: NA; v_gene: TRBV7-6; CDR3aa: ASSPSRDSNQPQH
d_gene: NA; abundance: NA; v_gene: TRBV5-6; CDR3aa: ASSWEVDYGYT
d_gene: NA; abundance: NA; v_gene: TRBV9; CDR3aa: ASSSIQGYQETQY
d_gene: TRBD2; abundance: NA; v_gene: TRBV4-1; CDR3aa: ASSPFGGAPYNEQF
d_gene: NA; abundance: NA; v_gene: TRBV11-3; CDR3aa: ASSIRQLSETQY
d_gene: NA; abundance: NA; v_gene: TRBV19; CDR3aa: ASSIDRGLDSYEQY
d_gene: NA; abundance: NA; v_gene: TRBV2; CDR3aa: ATHRAWARGYT
d_gene: NA; abundance: few; v_gene: TRBV12-1; CDR3aa: ASSFEGVWPEAF
d_gene: NA; abundance: once; v_gene: TRBV11-1; CDR3aa: ASSKLRSNTEAF
d_gene: NA; abundance: few; v_gene: TRBV27; CDR3aa: ASSPLQEDTQY
d_gene: TRBD1; abundance: NA; v_gene: TRBV19; CDR3aa: ASSDRDRVRREQF
d_gene: NA; abundance: NA; v_gene: TRBV6-5; CDR3aa: ASSESLMNTEAF
d_gene: NA; abundance: NA; v_gene: TRBV27; CDR3aa: ASSLQGLFYSPLH
d_gene: TRBD2; abundance: NA; v_gene: TRBV11-2; CDR3aa: ASSRTSGGARDTQY
d_gene: NA; abundance: NA; v_gene: TRBV13; CDR3aa: ASSLSGGQATGAQY
d_gene: NA; abundance: NA; v_gene: TRBV12-5; CDR3aa: ASGFWGDEAF
d_gene: NA; abundance: NA; v_gene: TRBV6-5; CDR3aa: ASSGRTSYGYT
d_gene: NA; abundance: NA; v_gene: TRBV30; CDR3aa: AWDRSSGNTIY
d_gene: NA; abundance: NA; v_gene: TRBV5-6; CDR3aa: ASSLPGLSSGANVLT
d_gene: TRBD1; abundance: once; v_gene: TRBV30; CDR3aa: AWSVHRGNYGYT
d_gene: TRBD2; abundance: NA; v_gene: TRBV7-8; CDR3aa: ASRSGGYEY
d_gene: NA; abundance: NA; v_gene: TRBV15; CDR3aa: ATSRRMENEKLF
d_gene: TRBD1; abundance: NA; v_gene: TRBV19; CDR3aa: ASSTWTGFNEQF
d_gene: NA; abundance: NA; v_gene: TRBV5-4; CDR3aa: ASTMLGQNTGELF
d_gene: NA; abundance: NA; v_gene: TRBV7-2; CDR3aa: ASSLGRDSEQY
d_gene: NA; abundance: NA; v_gene: TRBV4-1; CDR3aa: ASSQDPNREGNAF
d_gene: NA; abundance: NA; v_gene: TRBV5-1; CDR3aa: ASSSEGGSQPQH
d_gene: NA; abundance: once; v_gene: TRBV13; CDR3aa: ASSLGRGGKNIQY
d_gene: NA; abundance: NA; v_gene: TRBV9; CDR3aa: ASSYTGSNNEQF
d_gene: NA; abundance: NA; v_gene: TRBV9; CDR3aa: ASSLGQGTYEQY
d_gene: TRBD1; abundance: NA; v_gene: TRBV27; CDR3aa: ASSWTGSDTQY
d_gene: NA; abundance: NA; v_gene: TRBV5-6; CDR3aa: ASTPGQMPYEQY
d_gene: NA; abundance: NA; v_gene: TRBV19; CDR3aa: ASSIGGSGYT
d_gene: NA; abundance: NA; v_gene: TRBV27; CDR3aa: ASSTNLNTEAF
d_gene: NA; abundance: NA; v_gene: TRBV5-6; CDR3aa: ASSFLQGDQPQH
d_gene: NA; abundance: NA; v_gene: TRBV27; CDR3aa: ASSFSENQPQH
d_gene: NA; abundance: NA; v_gene: TRBV9; CDR3aa: ASSVTQGGNTIY
d_gene: NA; abundance: NA; v_gene: TRBV29-1; CDR3aa: SVEWADKRTEAF
d_gene: NA; abundance: NA; v_gene: TRBV19; CDR3aa: ASSIGQATGELF
d_gene: NA; abundance: NA; v_gene: TRBV7-9; CDR3aa: ASNQGGTDTQY
d_gene: NA; abundance: NA; v_gene: TRBV9; CDR3aa: ASSVVGSEPQH
d_gene: NA; abundance: NA; v_gene: TRBV7-9; CDR3aa: ASSFADTGELF
d_gene: TRBD1; abundance: NA; v_gene: TRBV19; CDR3aa: ASRRGQTGTGPLEQY
d_gene: TRBD1; abundance: NA; v_gene: TRBV4-1; CDR3aa: ASSHADRVKENSPLH
d_gene: TRBD1; abundance: NA; v_gene: TRBV6-6; CDR3aa: ASSPTGANQPQH
d_gene: NA; abundance: NA; v_gene: TRBV5-1; CDR3aa: ASSRSLFWGPDTQY
d_gene: TRBD1; abundance: NA; v_gene: TRBV12-5; CDR3aa: ASAGQGTDTQY
d_gene: NA; abundance: NA; v_gene: TRBV21-1; CDR3aa: ASSKRLHIGGNQPQH
d_gene: TRBD2; abundance: NA; v_gene: TRBV11-3; CDR3aa: ASSRVRGAGELF